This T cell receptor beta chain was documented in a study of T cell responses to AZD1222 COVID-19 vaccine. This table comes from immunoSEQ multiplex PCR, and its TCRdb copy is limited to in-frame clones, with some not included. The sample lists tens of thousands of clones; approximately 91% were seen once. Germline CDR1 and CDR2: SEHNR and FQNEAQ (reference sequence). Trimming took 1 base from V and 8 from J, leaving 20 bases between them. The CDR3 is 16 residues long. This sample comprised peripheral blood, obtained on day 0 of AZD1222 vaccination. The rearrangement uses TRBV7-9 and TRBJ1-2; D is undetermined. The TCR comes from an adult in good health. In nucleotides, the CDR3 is TGTGCCAGCAGCTTAGATTTAGTCGTCGGACCGAGGGGCTACACCTTC. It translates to CASSLDLVVGPRGYTF.